This T cell receptor beta chain was documented in a study of CD8 T cells in Susac syndrome (dated by TCRdb to about 2019). Notes on the research overall: Whether CD8+ T cell activation and differentiation in Susac syndrome was antigen driven was tested using repertoire sequencing.

Overall results and qualifications from the work: The study acknowledged that relatively few individuals were included in the TCR sequencing and HLA analysis.

Peripheral blood CD8+ and CD4+ T cells from healthy donors, Susac syndrome patients and multiple sclerosis patients were profiled by high-throughput TCR beta sequencing. Healthy donors were included as age- and sex-matched controls. Bulk CD8+ and CD4+ T cells were purified by magnetic negative isolation, while CD8+ TEMRA cells were enriched using FACS. Blood was collected in EDTA tubes and processed within 24 hours, with PBMCs isolated through density gradient centrifugation. PBMCs intended for TCR sequencing were cryopreserved in liquid nitrogen and thawed later in a water bath at 37 degrees C. A purity of at least 90% was achieved for sorted or isolated CD4+, CD8+ and CD8+ TEMRA cells. Reading the germline V gene gives CDR1 KGHSH and CDR2 LQKENI. Cut back by 2 bases and 7 bases, the V and J ends lie 14 bases apart. From its cysteine to its phenylalanine, the CDR3 spans 14 amino acids. The kept DNA is CDR3 alone, 42 bases in frame from the first base.

RNA was extracted using the RNeasy kit, and roughly 0.45 to 1 microgram was reverse transcribed with random hexamers. The immunoSEQ multiplex PCR assay, which covers 54 Vbeta and 13 Jbeta segments, was used to amplify TCR beta CDR3 regions. PCR amplification bias was corrected using a synthetic template baseline for primer optimization and computational correction. For the original study's pipeline: Reads were assigned to V, D and J genes according to IMGT and analyzed in immunoSEQ Analyzer, with only productive sequences retained. To calculate clonality, Shannon entropy was normalized by log2 of the number of productive unique sequences and then subtracted from one. For each patient and control, public and private clones were evaluated within the 100 most prevalent clones. Susac-specific clones were defined as absent from healthy and MS cohorts, over a thousand published viral clones and other ImmuneACCESS disease sequences. The raw public reads went through TCRdb reprocessing: fastp at Q25, MiXCR clone calling, in-frame beta chains kept. CDR3 protein sequences are deduplicated, and each keeps its most common genes and DNA. TCRdb, rather than the study authors, made the V and J calls. The sample table contains some 99,000 distinct CDR3 sequences; only one count was recorded for less than 97% of them. The ten largest account for about 0.1% of the sample.

On this clonotype itself: Its recognized antigen is unknown. Base qualities were left out, and no much larger clone turns up one base away.

Recombination linked TRBV18 to TRBJ2-5, with the D gene not clear enough to name. What was sequenced was CD4+ T cells from PBMCs. The receptor was isolated from a human donor in good health. The CDR3 amino acid sequence is: CASSPTTPEGTQYF. The DNA reads TGTGCCAGCTCACCAACGACACCAGAAGGGACCCAGTACTTC.